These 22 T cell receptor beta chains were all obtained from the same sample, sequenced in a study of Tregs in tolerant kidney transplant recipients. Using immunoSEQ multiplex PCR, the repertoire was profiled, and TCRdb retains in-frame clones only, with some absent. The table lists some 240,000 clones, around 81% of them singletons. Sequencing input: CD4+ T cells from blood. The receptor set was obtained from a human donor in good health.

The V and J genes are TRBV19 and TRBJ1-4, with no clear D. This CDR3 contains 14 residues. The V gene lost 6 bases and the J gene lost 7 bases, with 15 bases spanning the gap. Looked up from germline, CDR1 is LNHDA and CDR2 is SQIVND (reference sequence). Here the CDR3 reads CASSRAVRSEKLFF. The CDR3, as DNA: TGTGCCAGTAGCCGGGCCGTTCGGAGTGAAAAACTGTTTTTT.

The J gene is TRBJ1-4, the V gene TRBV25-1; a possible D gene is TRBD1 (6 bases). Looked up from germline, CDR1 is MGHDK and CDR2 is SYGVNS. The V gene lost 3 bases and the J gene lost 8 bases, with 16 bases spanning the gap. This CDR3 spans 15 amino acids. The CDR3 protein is CASSDRIPRGEKLFF. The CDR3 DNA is TGTGCCAGCAGTGACAGGATTCCAAGGGGGGAAAAACTGTTTTTT. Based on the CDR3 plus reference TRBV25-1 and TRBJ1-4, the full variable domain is EADIYQTPRYLVIGTGKKITLECSQTMGHDKMYWYQQDPGMELHLIHYSYGVNSTEKGDLSSESTVSRIRTEHFPLTLESARPSHTSQYLCASSDRIPRGEKLFFGSGTQLSVL.

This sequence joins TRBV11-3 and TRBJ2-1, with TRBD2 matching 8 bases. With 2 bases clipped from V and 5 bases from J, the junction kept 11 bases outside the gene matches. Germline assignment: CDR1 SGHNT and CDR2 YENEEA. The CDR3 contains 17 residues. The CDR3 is CASSLSPWAGGNNEQFF. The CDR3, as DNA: TGTGCCAGCAGCTTAAGCCCTTGGGCGGGGGGCAACAATGAGCAGTTCTTC.

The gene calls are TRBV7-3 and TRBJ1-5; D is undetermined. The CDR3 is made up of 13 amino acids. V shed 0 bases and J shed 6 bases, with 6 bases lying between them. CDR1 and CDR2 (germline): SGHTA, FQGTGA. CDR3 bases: TGTGCCAGCAGCTTAACCAAGGGTCAGCCCCAGCATTTT. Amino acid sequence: CASSLTKGQPQHF. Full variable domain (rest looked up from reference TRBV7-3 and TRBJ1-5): GAGVSQTPSNKVTEKGKYVELRCDPISGHTALYWYRQSLGQGPEFLIYFQGTGAADDSGLPNDRFFAVRPEGSVSTLKIQRTERGDSAVYLCASSLTKGQPQHFGDGTRLSIL.

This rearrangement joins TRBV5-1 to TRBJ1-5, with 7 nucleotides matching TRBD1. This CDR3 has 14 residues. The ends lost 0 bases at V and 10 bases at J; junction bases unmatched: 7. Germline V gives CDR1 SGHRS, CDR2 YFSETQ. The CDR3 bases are TGCGCCAGCAGCTTGGGCGCAGGGGGAGGACCCCAGCATTTT. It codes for CASSLGAGGGPQHF.

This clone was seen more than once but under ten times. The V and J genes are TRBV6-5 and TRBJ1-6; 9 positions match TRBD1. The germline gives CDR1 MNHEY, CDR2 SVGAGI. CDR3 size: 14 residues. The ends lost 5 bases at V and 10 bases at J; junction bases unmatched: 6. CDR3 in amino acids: CASSPDRGGSPLHF. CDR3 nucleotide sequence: TGTGCCAGCAGTCCGGACAGGGGAGGCTCACCCCTCCACTTT.

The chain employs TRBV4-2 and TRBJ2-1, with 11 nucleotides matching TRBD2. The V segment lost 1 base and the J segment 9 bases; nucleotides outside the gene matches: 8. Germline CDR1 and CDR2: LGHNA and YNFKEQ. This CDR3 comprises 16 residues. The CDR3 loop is CASSQGVAGGQSEQFF. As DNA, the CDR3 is TGTGCCAGCAGCCAAGGGGTAGCGGGGGGGCAAAGTGAGCAGTTCTTC.

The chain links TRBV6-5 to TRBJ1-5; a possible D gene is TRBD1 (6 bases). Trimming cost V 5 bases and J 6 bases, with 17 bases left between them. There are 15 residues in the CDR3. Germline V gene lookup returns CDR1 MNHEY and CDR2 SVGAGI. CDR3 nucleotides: TGTGCCAGCAGTCCCGGACAGCTTGTCGGTCAGCCCCAGCATTTT. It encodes CASSPGQLVGQPQHF.

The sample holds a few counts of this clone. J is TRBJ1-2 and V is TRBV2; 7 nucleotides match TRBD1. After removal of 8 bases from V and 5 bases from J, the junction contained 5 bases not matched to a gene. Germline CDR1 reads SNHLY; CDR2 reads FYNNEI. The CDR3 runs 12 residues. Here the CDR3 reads CASSGQRYGYTF. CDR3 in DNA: TGTGCCAGCTCGGGACAGCGTTATGGCTACACCTTC.

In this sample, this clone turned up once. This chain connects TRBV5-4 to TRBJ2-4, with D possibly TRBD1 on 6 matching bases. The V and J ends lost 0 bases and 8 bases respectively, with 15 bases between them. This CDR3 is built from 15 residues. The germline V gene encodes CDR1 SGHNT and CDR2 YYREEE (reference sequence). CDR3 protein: CASSLATGKGDIQYF. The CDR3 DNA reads TGTGCCAGCAGCTTGGCCACAGGGAAGGGGGACATTCAGTACTTC.

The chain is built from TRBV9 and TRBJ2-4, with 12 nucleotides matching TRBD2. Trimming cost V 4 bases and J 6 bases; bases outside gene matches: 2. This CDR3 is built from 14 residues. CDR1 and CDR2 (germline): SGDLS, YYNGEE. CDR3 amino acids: CASSLGLAGNIQYF. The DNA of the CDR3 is TGTGCCAGCAGCTTGGGACTAGCGGGAAACATTCAGTACTTC.

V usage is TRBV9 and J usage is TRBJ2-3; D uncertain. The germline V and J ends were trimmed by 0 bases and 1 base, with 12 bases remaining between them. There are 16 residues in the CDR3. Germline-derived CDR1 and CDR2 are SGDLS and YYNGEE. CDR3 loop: CASSVARPRGTDTQYF. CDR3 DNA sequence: TGTGCCAGCAGCGTAGCCCGACCCCGAGGCACAGATACGCAGTATTTT. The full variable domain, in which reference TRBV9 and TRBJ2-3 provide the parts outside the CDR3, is DSGVTQTPKHLITATGQRVTLRCSPRSGDLSVYWYQQSLDQGLQFLIQYYNGEERAKGNILERFSAQQFPDLHSELNLSSLELGDSALYFCASSVARPRGTDTQYFGPGTRLTVL.

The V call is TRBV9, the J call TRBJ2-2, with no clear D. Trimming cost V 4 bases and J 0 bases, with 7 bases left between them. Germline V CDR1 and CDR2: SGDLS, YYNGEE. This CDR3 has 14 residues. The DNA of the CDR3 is TGTGCCAGCAGCCTCGACTCGAACACCGGGGAGCTGTTTTTT. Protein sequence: CASSLDSNTGELFF. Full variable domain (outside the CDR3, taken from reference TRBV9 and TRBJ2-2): DSGVTQTPKHLITATGQRVTLRCSPRSGDLSVYWYQQSLDQGLQFLIQYYNGEERAKGNILERFSAQQFPDLHSELNLSSLELGDSALYFCASSLDSNTGELFFGEGSRLTVL.

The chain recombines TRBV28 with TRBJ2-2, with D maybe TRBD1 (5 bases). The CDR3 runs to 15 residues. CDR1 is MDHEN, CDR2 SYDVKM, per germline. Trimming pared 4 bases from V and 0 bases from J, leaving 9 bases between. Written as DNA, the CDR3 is TGTGCCAGCAGTTCAACAGGATCGAACACCGGGGAGCTGTTTTTT. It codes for CASSSTGSNTGELFF.

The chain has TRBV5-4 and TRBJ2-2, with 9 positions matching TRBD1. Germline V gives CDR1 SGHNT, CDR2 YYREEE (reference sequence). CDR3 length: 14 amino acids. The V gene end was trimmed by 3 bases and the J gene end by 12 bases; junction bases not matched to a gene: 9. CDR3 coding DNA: TGTGCCAGCAGCTACCCCGACAGGGGGGGAAAGCTGTTTTTT. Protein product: CASSYPDRGGKLFF.

The CDR3 loop reads CASSEREGTEAFF. For the CDR3, the DNA is TGTGCCAGCAGTGAGAGGGAAGGGACTGAAGCTTTCTTT. The chain uses TRBV2 and TRBJ1-1; D is ambiguous. CDR3 length: 13 amino acids. CDR1 and CDR2 (germline): SNHLY, FYNNEI. The germline V and J ends were trimmed by 3 bases and 5 bases, with 10 bases remaining between them. Using reference TRBV2 and TRBJ1-1 for the parts outside the CDR3, the full variable domain is EPEVTQTPSHQVTQMGQEVILRCVPISNHLYFYWYRQILGQKVEFLVSFYNNEISEKSEIFDDQFSVERPDGSNFTLKIRSTKLEDSAMYFCASSEREGTEAFFGQGTRLTVV.

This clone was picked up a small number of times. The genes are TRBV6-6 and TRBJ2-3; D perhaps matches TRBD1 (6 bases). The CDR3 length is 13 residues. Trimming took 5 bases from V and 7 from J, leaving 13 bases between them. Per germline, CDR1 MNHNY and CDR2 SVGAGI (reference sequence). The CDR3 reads CASSPQGRNTQYF. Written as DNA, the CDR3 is TGTGCCAGCAGTCCCCAGGGGCGAAATACGCAGTATTTT.

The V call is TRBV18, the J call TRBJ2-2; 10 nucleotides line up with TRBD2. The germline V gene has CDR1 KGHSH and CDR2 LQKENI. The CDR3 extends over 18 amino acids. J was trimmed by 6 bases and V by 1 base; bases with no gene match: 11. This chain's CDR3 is CASSPLPLAGVSSGELFF. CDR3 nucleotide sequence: TGTGCCAGCTCACCACTACCTCTAGCGGGAGTCTCTTCCGGGGAGCTGTTTTTT.

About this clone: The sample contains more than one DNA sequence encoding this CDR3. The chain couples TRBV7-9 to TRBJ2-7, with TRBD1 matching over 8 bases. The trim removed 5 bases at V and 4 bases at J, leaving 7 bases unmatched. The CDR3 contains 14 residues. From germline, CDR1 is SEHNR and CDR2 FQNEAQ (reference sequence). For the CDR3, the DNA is TGTGCCAGCAGCCCAGGACAGGGACCTTACGAGCAGTACTTC. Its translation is CASSPGQGPYEQYF.

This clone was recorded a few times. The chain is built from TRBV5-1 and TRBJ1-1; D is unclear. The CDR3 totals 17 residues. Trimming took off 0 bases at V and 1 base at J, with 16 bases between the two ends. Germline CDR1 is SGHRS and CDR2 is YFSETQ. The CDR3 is CASSLEFPAAWNTEAFF. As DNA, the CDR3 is TGCGCCAGCAGCTTGGAATTTCCCGCTGCTTGGAACACTGAAGCTTTCTTT.

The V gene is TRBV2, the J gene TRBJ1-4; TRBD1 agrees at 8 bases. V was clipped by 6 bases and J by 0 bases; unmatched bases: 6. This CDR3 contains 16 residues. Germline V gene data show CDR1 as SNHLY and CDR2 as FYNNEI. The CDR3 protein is CASSAAGQATNEKLFF. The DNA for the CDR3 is TGTGCCAGCAGCGCCGCGGGACAGGCAACTAATGAAAAACTGTTTTTT.

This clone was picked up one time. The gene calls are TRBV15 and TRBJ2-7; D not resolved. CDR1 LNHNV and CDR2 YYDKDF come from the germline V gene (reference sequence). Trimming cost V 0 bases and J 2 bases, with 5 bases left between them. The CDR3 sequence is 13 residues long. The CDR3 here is CATSRDKTYEQYF. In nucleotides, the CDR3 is TGTGCCACCAGCAGAGATAAGACCTACGAGCAGTACTTC.